This T cell receptor beta chain was retrieved from a study of blood T cells in healthy people across ages. The study, taken as a whole, reports: Older age went with lower TCR beta diversity per million T cells, in a roughly linear way. Naive T cell percentage and TCR beta diversity correlated strongly.

This clonotype has only a few counts. Its antigen is unknown. Through a sample-barcoded 5' primer and a J-beta primer mix, a second PCR was run for roughly 6 to 11 cycles. TCRdb redid the calling of the 5' RACE reads with MiXCR, one entry per CDR3 protein. Of 980,000 or so distinct CDR3 sequences listed, around 46% are singletons. The germline CDR1 and CDR2 sequences are MNHEY and SVGAGI. V lost 0 bases and J 6 bases, leaving 20 bases between the germline ends. This CDR3 is 17 amino acids long. This TCR was recovered from a young man in good health. Sequencing was carried out using blood. The chain has TRBV6-5 and TRBJ1-2, with D maybe TRBD1 (6 bases). The CDR3 is CASSYSLSGRGQHGYTF. Written as DNA, the CDR3 is TGTGCCAGCAGTTACTCGCTCTCGGGGCGGGGGCAACATGGCTACACCTTC.